The following is a TCR beta chain sequence with its context. These data come from a study of blood T cell repertoires in COVID-19. Looking at the study overall: Donors in the United States, Italy and Spain gave samples during acute or convalescent COVID-19. The cDNA or gDNA used as material had been derived from T cells, B-cell-depleted T cells, or PBMCs.

Study processing details: Reference gene primer amplification in the assay estimated nucleated cell counts. The assay was immunoSEQ multiplex PCR, and TCRdb's table has in-frame clones only and misses some. V, J and clone size are taken as reported in that table, and D and trimming were inferred from the DNA itself. The repertoire holds roughly 84,000 clones, with roughly 75% as singletons. Germline CDR1 SGHTA, CDR2 FQGNSA. The CDR3 has 13 residues. Trimming removed 3 bases at V and 1 base at J, with 6 bases between. The clonotype was recovered from a woman aged 45-60 years with acute or convalescent COVID-19. What was sequenced was peripheral blood. The V call is TRBV7-2, the J call TRBJ1-1; D is unresolved. The CDR3 sequence is CASSLQSNTEAFF. CDR3 coding DNA: TGTGCCAGCAGCTTGCAGTCGAACACTGAAGCTTTCTTT.